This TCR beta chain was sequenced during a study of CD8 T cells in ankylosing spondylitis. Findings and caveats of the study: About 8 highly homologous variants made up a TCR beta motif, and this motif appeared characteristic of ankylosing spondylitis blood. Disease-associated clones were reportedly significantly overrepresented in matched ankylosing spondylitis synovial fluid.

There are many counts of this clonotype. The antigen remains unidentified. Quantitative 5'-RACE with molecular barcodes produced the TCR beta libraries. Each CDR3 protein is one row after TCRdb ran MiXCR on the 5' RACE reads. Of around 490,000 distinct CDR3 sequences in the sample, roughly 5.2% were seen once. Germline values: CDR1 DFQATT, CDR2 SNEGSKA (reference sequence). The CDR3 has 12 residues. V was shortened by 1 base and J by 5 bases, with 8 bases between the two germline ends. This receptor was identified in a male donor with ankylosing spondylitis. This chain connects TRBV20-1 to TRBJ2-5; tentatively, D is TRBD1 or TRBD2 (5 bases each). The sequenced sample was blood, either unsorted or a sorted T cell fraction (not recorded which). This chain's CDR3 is CSARGGKETQYF. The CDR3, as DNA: TGCAGTGCTAGAGGGGGGAAGGAGACCCAGTACTTC.